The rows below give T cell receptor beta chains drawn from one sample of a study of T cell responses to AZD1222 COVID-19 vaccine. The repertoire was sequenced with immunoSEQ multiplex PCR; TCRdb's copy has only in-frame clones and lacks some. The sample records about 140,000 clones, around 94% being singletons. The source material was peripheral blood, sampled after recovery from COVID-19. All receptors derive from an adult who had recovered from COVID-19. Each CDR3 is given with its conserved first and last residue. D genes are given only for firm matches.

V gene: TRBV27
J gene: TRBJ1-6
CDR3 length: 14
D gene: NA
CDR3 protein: CASSWLREGSPLHF

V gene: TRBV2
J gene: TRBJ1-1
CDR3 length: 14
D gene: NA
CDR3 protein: CASRSGWESFEAFF

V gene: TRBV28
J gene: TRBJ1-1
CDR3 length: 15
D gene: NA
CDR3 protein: CASSPGGTMNTEAFF

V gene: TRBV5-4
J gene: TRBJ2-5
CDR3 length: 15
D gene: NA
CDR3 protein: CASSWDRKYQETQYF

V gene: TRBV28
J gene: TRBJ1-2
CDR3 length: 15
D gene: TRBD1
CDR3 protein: CASSTRDRGIYGYTF

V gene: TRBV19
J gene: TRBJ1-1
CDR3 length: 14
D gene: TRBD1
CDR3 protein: CASSFRGLNTEAFF

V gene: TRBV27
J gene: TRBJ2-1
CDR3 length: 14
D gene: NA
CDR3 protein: CASSLNRPGQGQFF

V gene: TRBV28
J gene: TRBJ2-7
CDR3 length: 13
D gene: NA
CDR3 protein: CASSRVIGHEQYF

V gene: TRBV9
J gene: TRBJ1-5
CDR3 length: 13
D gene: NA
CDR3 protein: CASSAGENQPQHF

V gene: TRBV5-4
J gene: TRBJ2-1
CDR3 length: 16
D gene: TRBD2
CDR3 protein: CASSPVKREGGNEQFF

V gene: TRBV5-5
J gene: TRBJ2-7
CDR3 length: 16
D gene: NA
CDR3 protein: CASSLAVYGGSYEQYF

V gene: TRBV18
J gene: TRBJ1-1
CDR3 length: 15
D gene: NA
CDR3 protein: CASSPLEGWEPEAFF

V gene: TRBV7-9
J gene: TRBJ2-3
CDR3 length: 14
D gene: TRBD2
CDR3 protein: CASSQAGVTDTQYF

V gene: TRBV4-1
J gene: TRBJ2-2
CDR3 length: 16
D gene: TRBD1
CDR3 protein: CASSADRGWNTGELFF

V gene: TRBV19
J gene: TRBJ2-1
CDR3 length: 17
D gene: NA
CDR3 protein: CASSKMDAPPSYNEQFF

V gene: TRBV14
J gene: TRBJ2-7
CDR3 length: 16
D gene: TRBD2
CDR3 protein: CASSHRGGLGSYEQYF

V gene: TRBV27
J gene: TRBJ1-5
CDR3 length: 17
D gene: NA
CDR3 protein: CASSLGWALGSVQPQHF

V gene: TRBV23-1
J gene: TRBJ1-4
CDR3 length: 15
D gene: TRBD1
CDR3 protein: CASSQRGHLNEKLFF

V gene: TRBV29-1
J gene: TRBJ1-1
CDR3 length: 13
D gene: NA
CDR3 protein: CSVENWRNTEAFF

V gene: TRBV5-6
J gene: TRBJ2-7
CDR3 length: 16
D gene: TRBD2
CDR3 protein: CASSLGYGRSPYEQYF

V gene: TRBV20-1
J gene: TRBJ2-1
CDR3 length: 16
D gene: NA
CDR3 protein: CSASEPRTSALDEQFF

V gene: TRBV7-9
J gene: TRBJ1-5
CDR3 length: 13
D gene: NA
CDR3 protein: CASSLNVEKTQHF

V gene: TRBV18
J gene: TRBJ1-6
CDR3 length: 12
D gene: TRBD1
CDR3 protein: CASSEGQGLLHF

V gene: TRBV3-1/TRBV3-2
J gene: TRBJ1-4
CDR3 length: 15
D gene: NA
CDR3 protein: CASSFPGTRGEKLFF

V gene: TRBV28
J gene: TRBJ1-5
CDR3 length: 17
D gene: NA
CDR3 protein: CASSLYRPGHSNQPQHF

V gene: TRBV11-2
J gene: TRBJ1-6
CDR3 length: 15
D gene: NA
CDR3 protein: CASSLSETQNSPLHF

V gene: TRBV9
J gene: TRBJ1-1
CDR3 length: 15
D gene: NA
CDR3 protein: CASSVDGRGNTEAFF

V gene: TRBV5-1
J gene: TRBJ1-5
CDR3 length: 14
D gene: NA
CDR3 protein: CASSLTTGNQPQHF

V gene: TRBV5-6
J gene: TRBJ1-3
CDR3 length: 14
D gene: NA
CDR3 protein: CASSLYVSGNTIYF

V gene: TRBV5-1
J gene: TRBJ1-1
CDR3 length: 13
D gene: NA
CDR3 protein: CASSLVRNTEAFF

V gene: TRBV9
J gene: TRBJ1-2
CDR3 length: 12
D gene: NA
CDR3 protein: CASSPRAEGYTF

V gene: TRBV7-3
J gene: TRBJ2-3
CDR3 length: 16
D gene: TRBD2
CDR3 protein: CASSFQTSGYTDTQYF

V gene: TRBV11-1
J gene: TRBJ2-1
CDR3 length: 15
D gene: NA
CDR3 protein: CASSFEGGNYNEQFF

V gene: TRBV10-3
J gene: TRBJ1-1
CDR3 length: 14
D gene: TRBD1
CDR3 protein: CAITRDSLNTEAFF

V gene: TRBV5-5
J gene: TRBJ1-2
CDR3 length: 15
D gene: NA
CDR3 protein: CASSLENLGTEGYTF

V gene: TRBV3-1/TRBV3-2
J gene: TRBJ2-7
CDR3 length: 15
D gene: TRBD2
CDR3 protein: CASSQGLAVSYEQYF

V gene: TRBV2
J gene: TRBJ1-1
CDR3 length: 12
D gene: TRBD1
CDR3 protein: CASSARTGIAFF

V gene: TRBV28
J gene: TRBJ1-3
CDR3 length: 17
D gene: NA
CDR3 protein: CASSLSTGTISGNTIYF

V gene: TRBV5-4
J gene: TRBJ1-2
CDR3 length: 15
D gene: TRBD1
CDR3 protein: CASSSDRGQHYGYTF

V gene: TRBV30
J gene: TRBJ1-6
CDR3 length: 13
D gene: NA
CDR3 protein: CAWSEGRASPLHF

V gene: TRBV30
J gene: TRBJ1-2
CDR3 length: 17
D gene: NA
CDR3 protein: CAWSASTGLSARYGYTF

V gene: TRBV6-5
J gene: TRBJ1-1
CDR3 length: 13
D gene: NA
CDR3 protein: CASSLTLNTEAFF

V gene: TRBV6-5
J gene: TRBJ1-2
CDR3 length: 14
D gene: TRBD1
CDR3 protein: CASRPGTVNYGYTF

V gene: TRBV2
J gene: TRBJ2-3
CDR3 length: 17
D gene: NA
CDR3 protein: CASSAGEAGLTTDTQYF

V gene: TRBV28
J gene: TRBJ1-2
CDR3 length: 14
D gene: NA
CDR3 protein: CASSLTRTDYGYTF

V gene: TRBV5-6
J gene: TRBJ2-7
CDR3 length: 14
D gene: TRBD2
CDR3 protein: CASSFGGSSYEQYF

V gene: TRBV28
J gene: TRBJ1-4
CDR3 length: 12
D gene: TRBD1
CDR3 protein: CASRRQGDELFF

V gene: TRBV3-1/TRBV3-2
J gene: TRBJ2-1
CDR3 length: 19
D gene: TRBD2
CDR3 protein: CASSQVGGGGRGSYNEQFF

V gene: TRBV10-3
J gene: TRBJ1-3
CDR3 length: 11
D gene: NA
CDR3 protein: CAIEAGNTIYF

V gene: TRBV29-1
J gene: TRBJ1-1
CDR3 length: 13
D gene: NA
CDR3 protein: CSGQNVPGTEAFF

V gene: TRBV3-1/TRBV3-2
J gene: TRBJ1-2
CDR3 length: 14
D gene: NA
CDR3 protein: CASSRRTVNYGYTF

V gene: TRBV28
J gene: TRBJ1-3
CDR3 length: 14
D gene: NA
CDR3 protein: CASSLTGSGNTIYF